The source of this T cell receptor beta chain is a study of cytomegalovirus exposure and HLA in healthy donors. PCR primers comprised 60 Vbeta and 13 Jbeta primers. Some clones are missing from TCRdb's copy, which holds only in-frame ones; the method was immunoSEQ multiplex PCR. The repertoire has 150,000 to 200,000 clones, over 60% of them found once; the top ten carry around 0.71%. General study results and limits: Equally common other TCR beta chains were less clonally expanded than HLA-associated ones, a later analysis found. Earlier analysis yielded a pattern in which most TCR beta V segments were productive about 87% or about 30% of the time. Immune exposure information comprised only CMV serostatus.

With respect to this clone: Antigen unknown. Mismatch with germline at one junction end may stem from a read error.

Germline assignment: CDR1 SSHAT and CDR2 FNYEAQ (reference sequence). The CDR3 spans 14 residues. The rearrangement uses TRBV7-7 and TRBJ2-5; no clear D gene. This clonotype originated in a female donor in good health and CMV-seronegative. What was sequenced was PBMCs. Written as DNA, the CDR3 is TGTGCTAGCAGCCCCGGTCCGGTTTCGGAGACCCAGTACTTC. Its protein is CASSPGPVSETQYF.